The clone carrying this TCR beta chain has a count of ten or more. No antigen is known for it. The entry originates in a study of T-cell memory formation after mild COVID-19. Study information: Clustering of TCRs was largely donor specific.

TCRdb reprocessed the 5' RACE reads via MiXCR and lists one record per CDR3 protein. The data hold almost 45,000 distinct CDR3 sequences, with 6% to 8.5% observed a single time. Whole-study findings and limits: Among clones contracting day 15 to 85, CD4/CD8 was balanced, whereas later expanders leaned CD4+.

V shed 5 bases and J 3 bases; nucleotides not matched to a gene: 11. This CDR3 contains 16 residues. The sequenced sample consisted of PBMCs or a T cell subset sorted from them (not recorded which). The receptor's source is an adult who had mild COVID-19 (a few samples of this study predate the infection). Cell type and time point are not known. V usage is TRBV12-3 or TRBV12-4 and J usage is TRBJ1-1; the match to TRBD1 covers 8 bases. The DNA for the CDR3 is TGTGCCAGCAGTCCTTTACCAGGACAGGGAGACACTGAAGCTTTCTTT. The encoded protein is CASSPLPGQGDTEAFF.